Following are 26 T cell receptor beta chains from one sample sequenced in a study of T cell responses to AZD1222 COVID-19 vaccine. This table comes from immunoSEQ multiplex PCR, and its TCRdb copy is limited to in-frame clones, with some not included. Its listing shows about 140,000 clones. Sequenced: peripheral blood. Source of these receptors: an adult in good health.

CDR3 sequence (DNA): TGTGCCAGCAGTCCAAGCGGGGGGGCTAAGTACGAGCAGTACTTC. Translated, it gives CASSPSGGAKYEQYF. V gene TRBV6-5 combines with J gene TRBJ2-7; 10 nucleotides match TRBD2. The CDR3 has 15 residues. Per germline, CDR1 MNHEY and CDR2 SVGAGI. The V gene end was trimmed by 5 bases and the J gene end by 4 bases; junction bases not matched to a gene: 8.

This chain links TRBV30 with TRBJ2-5, with D perhaps TRBD1 or TRBD2 (7 bases each). The V gene lost 3 bases and the J gene lost 4 bases, with 15 bases spanning the gap. The CDR3 spans 14 residues. Germline lookup yields CDR1 GTSNPN and CDR2 SVGIG (reference sequence). CDR3 residues: CAWRGAGGGETQYF. CDR3 nucleotide sequence: TGTGCCTGGAGAGGGGCAGGGGGGGGAGAGACCCAGTACTTC.

This chain connects TRBV4-3 to TRBJ2-5, with 9 bases that match TRBD1. CDR3 length: 15 amino acids. Germline assignment: CDR1 LGHNA and CDR2 YSLEER. V shed 1 base, J shed 5 bases, and the junction held 5 bases outside the gene matches. Here the CDR3 reads CASSQGDREVETQYF. The CDR3 DNA is TGCGCCAGCAGCCAAGGGGACAGGGAAGTGGAGACCCAGTACTTC.

V usage is TRBV3-1 (or the pseudogene TRBV3-2) and J usage is TRBJ1-2; 7 positions match TRBD1. There are 13 residues in the CDR3. Germline lookup yields CDR1 LGHDT and CDR2 YNNKEL (reference sequence). V lost 4 bases, J lost 2 bases, and 1 base stayed unmatched. CDR3 nucleotides: TGTGCCAGCAGCCGGGACAGCAACTATGGCTACACCTTC. Translating it yields CASSRDSNYGYTF.

The V call is TRBV30, the J call TRBJ1-1; D call uncertain. The CDR3 is 13 residues long. Germline CDR1 and CDR2: GTSNPN and SVGIG (reference sequence). V was pared by 1 base and J by 6 bases, with 12 bases between. The CDR3, as DNA: TGTGCCTGGAGTGGTCTGGGTCGCCCTGAAGCTTTCTTT. It codes for CAWSGLGRPEAFF.

The rearrangement joins TRBV24-1 to TRBJ1-2; TRBD1 matches at 7 bases. The germline gives CDR1 KGHDR, CDR2 SFDVKD. The CDR3 length is 16 residues. V shed 3 bases and J 2 bases; nucleotides not matched to a gene: 8. The DNA for the CDR3 is TGTGCCACCAGTGATACCGGAGGGGGCAACAACTATGGCTACACCTTC. It encodes CATSDTGGGNNYGYTF.

The chain uses TRBV4-1 and TRBJ1-4, with unresolved D. Trimming left V 1 base short and J 4 bases short, with 13 bases between. There are 16 residues in the CDR3. Germline V lookup: CDR1 MGHRA, CDR2 YSYEKL. The CDR3 protein is CASSQGPGRFNEKLFF. The CDR3 nucleotides read TGCGCCAGCAGCCAAGGTCCCGGAAGATTTAATGAAAAACTGTTTTTT.

V gene TRBV2 combines with J gene TRBJ1-6; 7 positions agree with TRBD1. CDR3 length: 16 residues. J gave up 4 bases and V 7 bases, and 10 bases lay outside the gene matches. Germline V lookup: CDR1 SNHLY, CDR2 FYNNEI. As DNA, the CDR3 is TGTGCCAGCAAGGACAGGAAGGAGATATATAATTCACCCCTCCACTTT. Its protein is CASKDRKEIYNSPLHF.

V gene TRBV5-4 combines with J gene TRBJ2-2, with 9 bases matching TRBD1. The CDR3 extends over 15 amino acids. In germline, CDR1 is SGHNT, CDR2 YYREEE (reference sequence). The V gene end was trimmed by 4 bases and the J gene end by 2 bases; junction bases not matched to a gene: 3. In DNA form, the CDR3 reads TGTGCCAGCAGCCTGGACAGGGGAAACACCGGGGAGCTGTTTTTT. Its protein product is CASSLDRGNTGELFF.

The chain joins TRBV27 to TRBJ2-1, with TRBD2 matching over 8 bases. V gave up 6 bases and J gave up 1 base; unmatched junction bases: 5. Germline V lookup: CDR1 MNHEY, CDR2 SMNVEV (reference sequence). The CDR3 is made up of 15 amino acids. CDR3 nucleotide sequence: TGTGCCAGCAGCCCACTAGCGGCTTCCTACAATGAGCAGTTCTTC. The encoded protein is CASSPLAASYNEQFF.

The V call is TRBV27, the J call TRBJ2-5, with a tentative D call TRBD2 (6 bases). Germline V gives CDR1 MNHEY, CDR2 SMNVEV (reference sequence). This CDR3 is 15 amino acids long. The V and J ends lost 5 bases and 1 base respectively, with 14 bases between them. Written as DNA, the CDR3 is TGTGCCAGCAGTCCGTTAGCGGCAACCCAAGAGACCCAGTACTTC. Its protein product is CASSPLAATQETQYF.

The genes are TRBV2 and TRBJ2-2, with a weak D call TRBD2 (6 bases). Germline V lookup: CDR1 SNHLY, CDR2 FYNNEI. CDR3 length: 15 amino acids. With 4 bases removed from V and 5 bases from J, the gap between germline ends came to 14 bases. This chain's CDR3 is CASSASGLSTGELFF. In DNA form, the CDR3 reads TGTGCCAGCAGTGCGTCGGGACTTTCTACCGGGGAGCTGTTTTTT.

The chain combines TRBV9 with TRBJ1-6; D not certain. Trimming took off 4 bases at V and 0 bases at J, with 8 bases between the two ends. This CDR3 has 15 amino acids. CDR1 and CDR2 (germline): SGDLS, YYNGEE. CDR3 coding DNA: TGTGCCAGCAGCCCCTCCTACTCCTATAATTCACCCCTCCACTTT. Amino acid sequence: CASSPSYSYNSPLHF.

The chain links TRBV7-8 to TRBJ1-5; weak D call: TRBD1 (5 bases). The CDR3 is 14 residues long. Looked up from germline, CDR1 is SGHVS and CDR2 is FQNEAQ. Trimming took off 1 base at V and 6 bases at J, with 10 bases between the two ends. In DNA, the CDR3 is TGTGCCAGCAGCTTAGAGCAGGGTCCTCAGCCCCAGCATTTT. Protein: CASSLEQGPQPQHF. The variable domain in full, completed from reference TRBV7-8 and TRBJ1-5, reads GAGVSQSPRYKVAKRGQDVALRCDPISGHVSLFWYQQALGQGPEFLTYFQNEAQLDKSGLPSDRFFAERPEGSVSTLKIQRTQQEDSAVYLCASSLEQGPQPQHFGDGTRLSIL.

This rearrangement joins TRBV6-5 to TRBJ1-5; 7 positions match TRBD1. Losses at the gene ends were 6 bases for V and 3 bases for J; bases not matched to a gene: 2. This CDR3 spans 13 amino acids. Germline values: CDR1 MNHEY, CDR2 SVGAGI. For the CDR3, the DNA is TGTGCCAGCAGCGACAGGGACAATCAGCCCCAGCATTTT. Translating it yields CASSDRDNQPQHF.

The chain recombines TRBV6-5 with TRBJ2-4, with TRBD1 as a possible D gene (6 bases). Trimming removed 0 bases at V and 1 base at J, with 7 bases between. The CDR3 has 15 residues. From germline, CDR1 is MNHEY and CDR2 SVGAGI. Here the CDR3 reads CASSYSRGAKNIQYF. CDR3 coding DNA: TGTGCCAGCAGTTACTCGAGGGGGGCCAAAAACATTCAGTACTTC.

This sequence joins TRBV6-6 and TRBJ1-6; D unclear. CDR3 length: 14 amino acids. V shed 6 bases and J shed 5 bases, with 11 bases lying between them. In germline, CDR1 is MNHNY, CDR2 SVGAGI (reference sequence). CDR3 sequence reads: CASRLRDNNSPLHF. The CDR3 nucleotides are TGTGCCAGCAGATTGAGGGATAATAATTCACCCCTCCACTTT.

This chain connects TRBV30 to TRBJ1-2, with a tentative D call TRBD1 (5 bases). Germline CDR1 reads GTSNPN; CDR2 reads SVGIG (reference sequence). Trimming took off 2 bases at V and 4 bases at J, with 17 bases between the two ends. The CDR3 length is 15 residues. CDR3 region: CAWSTGTGGGYGYTF. For the CDR3, the DNA is TGTGCCTGGAGTACGGGGACCGGCGGGGGCTATGGCTACACCTTC.

The chain couples TRBV5-1 to TRBJ1-2; TRBD1 aligns across 7 bases. Unmatched junction bases numbered 7, after V lost 4 bases and J lost 7 bases. Germline V CDR1 and CDR2: SGHRS, YFSETQ. This CDR3 has 13 amino acids. DNA of the CDR3: TGCGCCAGCAGCACCACAGGGGTTAGTGGCTACACCTTC. Encoded protein: CASSTTGVSGYTF.

The rearrangement links TRBV19 to TRBJ1-5; D is possibly TRBD1 (5 bases). Germline V gene lookup returns CDR1 LNHDA and CDR2 SQIVND (reference sequence). This CDR3 spans 16 amino acids. Trimming cost V 1 base and J 0 bases, with 10 bases left between them. The DNA for the CDR3 is TGTGCCAGTAGTATAGTTGGGGGTATTAGCAATCAGCCCCAGCATTTT. Residues: CASSIVGGISNQPQHF.

The rearrangement joins TRBV18 to TRBJ1-4, with D unresolved. Germline CDR1 is KGHSH and CDR2 is LQKENI. This CDR3 spans 12 amino acids. Trimming shortened V by 6 bases and J by 2 bases, and 4 bases separated the two germline ends. Written as DNA, the CDR3 is TGTGCCAGCTCCCCCACTAATGAAAAACTGTTTTTT. It is translated as CASSPTNEKLFF. The whole variable domain, remainder taken from reference TRBV18 and TRBJ1-4, is NAGVMQNPRHLVRRRGQEARLRCSPMKGHSHVYWYRQLPEEGLKFMVYLQKENIIDESGMPKERFSAEFPKEGPSILRIQQVVRGDSAAYFCASSPTNEKLFFGSGTQLSVL.

CDR3 protein: CASSGRLTGNYGYTF. CDR3 bases: TGTGCCAGCAGCGGAAGATTGACCGGGAACTATGGCTACACCTTC. This sequence joins TRBV7-2 and TRBJ1-2, with no clear D. V lost 5 bases and J 2 bases, leaving 15 bases between the germline ends. The germline V gene has CDR1 SGHTA and CDR2 FQGNSA. The CDR3 is 15 residues long.

The V call is TRBV16, the J call TRBJ1-6; perhaps TRBD1 as D (6 bases). The CDR3 sequence is 15 residues long. V gave up 0 bases and J gave up 7 bases, with 10 bases separating them. Germline CDR1 is KGHSY and CDR2 is FQNENV. CDR3 amino acids: CASSQSDSTNSPLHF. The CDR3 region has the DNA TGTGCCAGCAGCCAATCGGACAGCACGAATTCACCCCTCCACTTT.

This chain connects TRBV19 to TRBJ1-5; D is uncertain. The CDR3 has 14 residues. V dropped 4 bases and J dropped 0 bases, with 7 bases sitting between them. Per germline, CDR1 LNHDA and CDR2 SQIVND (reference sequence). The CDR3: CASSTGPSNQPQHF. DNA for the CDR3: TGTGCCAGTAGTACAGGACCTAGCAATCAGCCCCAGCATTTT.

The V call is TRBV12-3 or TRBV12-4, the J call TRBJ2-5, with unresolved D. The ends were cut back, 3 bases at V and 4 bases at J, with 6 bases in the middle. CDR3 length equals 12 residues. CDR3 bases: TGTGCCAGCAGTTTCCCGGGAGAGACCCAGTACTTC. Protein product: CASSFPGETQYF.

The V call is TRBV7-3, the J call TRBJ2-2; D gene uncertain. The V gene's germline CDR1 is SGHTA and CDR2 FQGTGA. The CDR3 consists of 17 residues. V was shortened by 2 bases and J by 3 bases, with 16 bases between the two germline ends. The CDR3 region has the DNA TGTGCCAGCAGCTTACGGCTTGCGGTTTTGGACACCGGGGAGCTGTTTTTT. Protein: CASSLRLAVLDTGELFF.